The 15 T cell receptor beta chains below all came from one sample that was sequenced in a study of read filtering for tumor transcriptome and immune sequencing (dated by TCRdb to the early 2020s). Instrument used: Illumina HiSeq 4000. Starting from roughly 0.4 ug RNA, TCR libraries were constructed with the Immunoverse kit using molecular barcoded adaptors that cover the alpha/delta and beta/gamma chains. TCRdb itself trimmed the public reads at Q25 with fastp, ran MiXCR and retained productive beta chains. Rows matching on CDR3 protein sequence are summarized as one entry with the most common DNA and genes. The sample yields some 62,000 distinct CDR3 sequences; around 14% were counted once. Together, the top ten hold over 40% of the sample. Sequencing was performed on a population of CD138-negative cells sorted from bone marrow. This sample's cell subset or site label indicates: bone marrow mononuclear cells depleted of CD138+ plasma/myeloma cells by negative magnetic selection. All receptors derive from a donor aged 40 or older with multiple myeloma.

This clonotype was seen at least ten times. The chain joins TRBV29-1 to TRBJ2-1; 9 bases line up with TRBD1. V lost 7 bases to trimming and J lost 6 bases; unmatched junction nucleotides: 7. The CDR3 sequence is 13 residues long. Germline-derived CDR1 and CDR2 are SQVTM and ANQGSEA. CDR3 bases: TGCAGCGCCGCGGGACAGGGCTTCAATGAGCAGTTCTTC. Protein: CSAAGQGFNEQFF.

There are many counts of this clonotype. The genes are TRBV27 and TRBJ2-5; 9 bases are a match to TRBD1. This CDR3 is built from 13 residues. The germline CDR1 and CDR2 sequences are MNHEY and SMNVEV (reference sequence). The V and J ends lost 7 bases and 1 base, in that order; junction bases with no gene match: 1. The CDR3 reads CASTDRGQETQYF. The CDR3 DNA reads TGTGCCAGCACGGACAGGGGCCAAGAGACCCAGTACTTC.

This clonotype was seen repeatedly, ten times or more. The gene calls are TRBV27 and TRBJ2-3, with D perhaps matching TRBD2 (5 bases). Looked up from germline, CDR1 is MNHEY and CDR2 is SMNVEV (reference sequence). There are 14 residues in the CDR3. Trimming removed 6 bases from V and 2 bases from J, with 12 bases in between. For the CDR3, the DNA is TGTGCCAGCAGCCTGGGAGCCCACACAGATACGCAGTATTTT. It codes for CASSLGAHTDTQYF.

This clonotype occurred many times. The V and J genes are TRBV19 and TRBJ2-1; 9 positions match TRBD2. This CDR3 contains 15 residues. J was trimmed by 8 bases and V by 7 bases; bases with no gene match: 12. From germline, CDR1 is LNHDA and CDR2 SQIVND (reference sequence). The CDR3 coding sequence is TGTGCCAGTAACCACGGCGGGAGGGCCCTGTATGAGCAGTTCTTC. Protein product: CASNHGGRALYEQFF.

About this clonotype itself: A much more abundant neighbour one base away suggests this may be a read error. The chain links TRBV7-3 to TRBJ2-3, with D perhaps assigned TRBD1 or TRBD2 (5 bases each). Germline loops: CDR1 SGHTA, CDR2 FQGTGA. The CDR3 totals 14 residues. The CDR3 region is CASSRRAGADMQYF. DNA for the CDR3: TGTGCCAGCAGTAGACGCGCCGGGGCAGATATGCAGTATTTT. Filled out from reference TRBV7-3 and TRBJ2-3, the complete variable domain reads GAGVSQTPSNKVTEKGKYVELRCDPISGHTALYWYRQSLGQGPEFLIYFQGTGAADDSGLPNDRFFAVRPEGSVSTLKIQRTERGDSAVYLCASSRRAGADMQYFGPGTRLTVL.

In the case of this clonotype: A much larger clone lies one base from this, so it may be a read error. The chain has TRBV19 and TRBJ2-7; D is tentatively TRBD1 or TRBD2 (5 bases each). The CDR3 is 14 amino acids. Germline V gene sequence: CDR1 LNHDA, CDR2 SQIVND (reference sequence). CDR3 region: CASSTGTNSYGQYF. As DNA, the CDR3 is TGTGCCAGTAGTACAGGGACGAACTCCTACGGGCAGTACTTC.

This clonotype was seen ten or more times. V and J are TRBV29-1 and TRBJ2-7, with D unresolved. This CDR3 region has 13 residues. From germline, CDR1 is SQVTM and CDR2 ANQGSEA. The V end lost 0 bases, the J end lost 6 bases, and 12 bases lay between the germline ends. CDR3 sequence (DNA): TGCAGCGTTGAAGAACAGCCTCTAACCGAGCAGTACTTC. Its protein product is CSVEEQPLTEQYF.

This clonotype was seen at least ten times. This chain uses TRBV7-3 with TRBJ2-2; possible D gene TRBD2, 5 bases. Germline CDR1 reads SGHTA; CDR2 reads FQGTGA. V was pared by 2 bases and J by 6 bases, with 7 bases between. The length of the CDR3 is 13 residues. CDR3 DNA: TGTGCCAGCAGCTTAGAGGGAGCCGGGGAGCTGTTTTTT. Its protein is CASSLEGAGELFF.

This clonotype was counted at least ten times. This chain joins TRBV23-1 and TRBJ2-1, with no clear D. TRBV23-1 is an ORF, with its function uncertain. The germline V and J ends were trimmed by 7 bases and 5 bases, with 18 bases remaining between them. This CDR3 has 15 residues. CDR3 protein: CASKATPKGNNEQFF. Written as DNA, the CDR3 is TGCGCCAGCAAGGCGACCCCGAAAGGAAACAATGAGCAGTTCTTC.

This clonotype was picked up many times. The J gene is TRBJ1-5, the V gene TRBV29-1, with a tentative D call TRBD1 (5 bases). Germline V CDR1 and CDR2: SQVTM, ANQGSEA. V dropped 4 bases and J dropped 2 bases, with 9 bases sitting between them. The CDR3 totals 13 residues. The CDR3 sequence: CSVARGGNQPQHF. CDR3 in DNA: TGCAGCGTTGCCCGGGGGGGCAATCAGCCCCAGCATTTT. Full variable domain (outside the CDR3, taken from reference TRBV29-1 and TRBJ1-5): SAVISQKPSRDICQRGTSLTIQCQVDSQVTMMFWYRQQPGQSLTLIATANQGSEATYESGFVIDKFPISRPNLTFSTLTVSNMSPEDSSIYLCSVARGGNQPQHFGDGTRLSIL.

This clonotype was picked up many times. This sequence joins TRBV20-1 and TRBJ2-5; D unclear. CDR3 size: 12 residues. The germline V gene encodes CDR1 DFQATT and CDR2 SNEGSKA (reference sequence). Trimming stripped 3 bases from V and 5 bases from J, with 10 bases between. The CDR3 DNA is TGCAGTGCTAGGGTCAGTGGTGAGACCCAGTACTTC. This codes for CSARVSGETQYF.

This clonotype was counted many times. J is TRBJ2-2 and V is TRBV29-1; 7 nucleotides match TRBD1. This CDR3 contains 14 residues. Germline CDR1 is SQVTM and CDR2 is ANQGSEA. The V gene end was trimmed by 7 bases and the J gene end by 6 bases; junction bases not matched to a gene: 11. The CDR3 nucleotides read TGCAGCGGCCGAGACAGGGAAAGACCCGGGGAGCTGTTTTTT. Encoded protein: CSGRDRERPGELFF.

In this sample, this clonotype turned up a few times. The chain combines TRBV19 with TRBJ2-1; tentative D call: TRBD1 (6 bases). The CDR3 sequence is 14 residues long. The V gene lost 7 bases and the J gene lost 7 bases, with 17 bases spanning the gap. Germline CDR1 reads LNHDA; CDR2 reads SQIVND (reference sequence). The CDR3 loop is CASTGQGRRNEQFF. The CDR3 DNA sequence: TGTGCCAGTACAGGGCAGGGGCGTAGGAATGAGCAGTTCTTC.

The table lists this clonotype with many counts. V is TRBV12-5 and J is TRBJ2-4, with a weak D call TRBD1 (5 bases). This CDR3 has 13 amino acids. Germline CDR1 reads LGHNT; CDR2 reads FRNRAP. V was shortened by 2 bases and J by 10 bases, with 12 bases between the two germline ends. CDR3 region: CASGLTGSNIQYF. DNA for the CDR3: TGTGCTAGTGGTTTGACAGGTTCGAATATTCAGTACTTC.

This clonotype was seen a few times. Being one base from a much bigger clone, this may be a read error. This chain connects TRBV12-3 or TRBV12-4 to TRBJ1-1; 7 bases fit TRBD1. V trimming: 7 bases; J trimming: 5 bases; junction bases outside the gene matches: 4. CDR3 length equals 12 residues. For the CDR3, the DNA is TGTGCCAGCAACCCAGGGGGGACTGAAGCTTTCTTT. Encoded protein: CASNPGGTEAFF.